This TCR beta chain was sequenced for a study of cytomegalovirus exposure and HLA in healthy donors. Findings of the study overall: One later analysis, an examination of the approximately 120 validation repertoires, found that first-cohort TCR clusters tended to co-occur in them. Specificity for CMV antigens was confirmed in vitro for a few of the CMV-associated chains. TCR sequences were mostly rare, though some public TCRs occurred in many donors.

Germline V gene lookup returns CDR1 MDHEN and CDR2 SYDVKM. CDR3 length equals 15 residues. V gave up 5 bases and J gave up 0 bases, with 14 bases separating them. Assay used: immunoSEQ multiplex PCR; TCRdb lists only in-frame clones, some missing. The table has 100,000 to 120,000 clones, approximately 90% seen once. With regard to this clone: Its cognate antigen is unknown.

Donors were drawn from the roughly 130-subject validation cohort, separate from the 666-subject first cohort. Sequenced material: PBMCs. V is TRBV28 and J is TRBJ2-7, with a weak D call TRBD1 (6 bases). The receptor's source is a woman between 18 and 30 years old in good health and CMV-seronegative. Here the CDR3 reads CASSPRGLSSYEQYF. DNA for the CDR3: TGTGCCAGCAGTCCCAGGGGATTAAGCTCCTACGAGCAGTACTTC.